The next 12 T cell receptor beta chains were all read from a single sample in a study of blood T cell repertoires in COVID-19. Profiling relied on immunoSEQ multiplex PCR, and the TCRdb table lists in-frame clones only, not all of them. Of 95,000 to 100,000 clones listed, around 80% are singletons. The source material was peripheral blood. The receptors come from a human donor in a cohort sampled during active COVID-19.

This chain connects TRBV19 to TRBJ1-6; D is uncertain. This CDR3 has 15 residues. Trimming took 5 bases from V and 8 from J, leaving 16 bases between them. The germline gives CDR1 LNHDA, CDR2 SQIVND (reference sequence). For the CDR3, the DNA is TGTGCCAGTAGTCCTAGCCAAGGAGGCTATTCACCCCTCCACTTT. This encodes CASSPSQGGYSPLHF. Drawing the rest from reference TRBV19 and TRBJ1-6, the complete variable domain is DGGITQSPKYLFRKEGQNVTLSCEQNLNHDAMYWYRQDPGQGLRLIYYSQIVNDFQKGDIAEGYSVSREKKESFPLTVTSAQKNPTAFYLCASSPSQGGYSPLHFGNGTRLTVT.

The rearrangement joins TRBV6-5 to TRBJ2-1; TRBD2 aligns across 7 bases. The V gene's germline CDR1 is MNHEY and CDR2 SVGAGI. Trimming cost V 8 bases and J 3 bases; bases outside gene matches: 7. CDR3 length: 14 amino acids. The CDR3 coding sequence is TGTGCCAGCGCGTTCGGGAGGAGCTACAATGAGCAGTTCTTC. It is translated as CASAFGRSYNEQFF.

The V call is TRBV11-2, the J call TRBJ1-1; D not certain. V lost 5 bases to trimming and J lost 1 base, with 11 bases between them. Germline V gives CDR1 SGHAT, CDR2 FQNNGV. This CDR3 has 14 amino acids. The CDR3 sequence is CASSLRQQNTEAFF. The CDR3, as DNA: TGTGCCAGCAGCCTCAGGCAGCAGAACACTGAAGCTTTCTTT. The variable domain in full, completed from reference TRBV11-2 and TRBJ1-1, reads EAGVAQSPRYKIIEKRQSVAFWCNPISGHATLYWYQQILGQGPKLLIQFQNNGVVDDSQLPKDRFSAERLKGVDSTLKIQPAKLEDSAVYLCASSLRQQNTEAFFGQGTRLTVV.

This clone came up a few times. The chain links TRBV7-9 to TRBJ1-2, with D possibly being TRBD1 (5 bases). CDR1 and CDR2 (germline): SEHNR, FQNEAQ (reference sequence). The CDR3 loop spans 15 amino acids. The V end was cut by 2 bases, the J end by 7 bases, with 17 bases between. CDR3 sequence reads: CASSLNIGQASGYTF. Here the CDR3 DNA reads TGTGCCAGCAGCTTAAATATCGGACAAGCCTCTGGCTACACCTTC.

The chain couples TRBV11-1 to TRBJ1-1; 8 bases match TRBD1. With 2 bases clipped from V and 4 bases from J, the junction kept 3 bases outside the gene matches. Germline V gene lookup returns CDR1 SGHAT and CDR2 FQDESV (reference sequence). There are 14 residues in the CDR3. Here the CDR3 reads CASSLFTGGTEAFF. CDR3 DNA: TGTGCCAGCAGCTTATTTACAGGGGGCACTGAAGCTTTCTTT.

CDR3 sequence (DNA): TGTGCCAGCAGCTTACATGACAGGGACTTGTTCTTC. Protein product: CASSLHDRDLFF. The chain couples TRBV7-9 to TRBJ2-1, with a possible D match to TRBD1 (7 bases). Germline CDR1 and CDR2: SEHNR and FQNEAQ (reference sequence). Trimming stripped 2 bases from V and 15 bases from J, with 14 bases between. The CDR3 has 12 amino acids. Drawing the rest from reference TRBV7-9 and TRBJ2-1, the complete variable domain is DTGVSQNPRHKITKRGQNVTFRCDPISEHNRLYWYRQTLGQGPEFLTYFQNEAQLEKSRLLSDRFSAERPKGSFSTLEIQRTEQGDSAMYLCASSLHDRDLFFGPGTRLTVL.

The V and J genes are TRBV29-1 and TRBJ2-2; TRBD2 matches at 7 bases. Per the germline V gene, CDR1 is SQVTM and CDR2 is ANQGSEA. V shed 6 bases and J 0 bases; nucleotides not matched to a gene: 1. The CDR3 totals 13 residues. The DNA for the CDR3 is TGCAGCGTGGGGGGGACGAACACCGGGGAGCTGTTTTTT. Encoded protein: CSVGGTNTGELFF.

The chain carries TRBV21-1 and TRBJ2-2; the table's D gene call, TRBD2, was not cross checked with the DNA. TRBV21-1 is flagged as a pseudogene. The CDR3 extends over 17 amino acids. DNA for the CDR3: TGTGCCAGCAGCAAAGCTCGAAGCGAGTTTAGCACCGGGGAGCTGTTTTTT. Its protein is CASSKARSEFSTGELFF.

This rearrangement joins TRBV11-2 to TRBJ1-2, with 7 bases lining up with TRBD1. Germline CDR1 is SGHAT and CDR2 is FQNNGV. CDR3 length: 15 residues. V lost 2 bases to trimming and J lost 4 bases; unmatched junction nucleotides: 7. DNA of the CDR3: TGTGCCAGCAGCTTAACGACAGGGCCCGGCTATGGCTACACCTTC. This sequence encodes CASSLTTGPGYGYTF.

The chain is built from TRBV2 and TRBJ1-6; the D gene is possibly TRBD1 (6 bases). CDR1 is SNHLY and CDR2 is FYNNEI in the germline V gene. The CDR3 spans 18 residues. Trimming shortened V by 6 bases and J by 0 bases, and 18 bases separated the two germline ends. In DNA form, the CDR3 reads TGTGCCAGCAGCCTTTCCGGGACACTTAGCTCCTATAATTCACCCCTCCACTTT. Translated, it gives CASSLSGTLSSYNSPLHF.

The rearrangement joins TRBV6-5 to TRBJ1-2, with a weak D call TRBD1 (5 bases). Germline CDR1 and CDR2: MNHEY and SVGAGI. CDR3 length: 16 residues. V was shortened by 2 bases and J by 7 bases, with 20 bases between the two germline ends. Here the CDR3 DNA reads TGTGCCAGCAGTTACGGGTTAGCCAGGGAGGCCGGTGGCTACACCTTC. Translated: CASSYGLAREAGGYTF.

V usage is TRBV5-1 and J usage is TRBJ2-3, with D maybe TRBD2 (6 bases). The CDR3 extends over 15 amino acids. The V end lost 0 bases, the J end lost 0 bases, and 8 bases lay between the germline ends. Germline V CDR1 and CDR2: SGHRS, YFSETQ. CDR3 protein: CASSLVGTSTDTQYF. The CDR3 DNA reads TGCGCCAGCAGCTTGGTTGGGACTAGCACAGATACGCAGTATTTT.